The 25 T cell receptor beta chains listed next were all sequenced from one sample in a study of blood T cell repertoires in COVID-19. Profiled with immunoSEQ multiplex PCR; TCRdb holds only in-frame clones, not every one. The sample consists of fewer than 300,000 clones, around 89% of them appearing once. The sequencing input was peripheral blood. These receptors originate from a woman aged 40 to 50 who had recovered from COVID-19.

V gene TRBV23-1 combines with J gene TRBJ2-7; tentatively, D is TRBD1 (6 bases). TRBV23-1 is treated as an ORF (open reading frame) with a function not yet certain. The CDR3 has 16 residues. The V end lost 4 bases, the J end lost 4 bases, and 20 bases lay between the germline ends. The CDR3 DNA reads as TGCGCCAGCAGTCCTCGTCCGGCAGGGGCGAGGTACGAGCAGTACGTC. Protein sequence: CASSPRPAGARYEQYV.

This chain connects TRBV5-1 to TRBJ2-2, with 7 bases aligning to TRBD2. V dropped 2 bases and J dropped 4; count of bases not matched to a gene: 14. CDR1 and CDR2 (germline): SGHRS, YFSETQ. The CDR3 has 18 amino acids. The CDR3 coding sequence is TGCGCCAGCAGCTTTGGGGTTTCCGCGGGAGTCCCCACCGGGGAGCTGTTTTTT. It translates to CASSFGVSAGVPTGELFF. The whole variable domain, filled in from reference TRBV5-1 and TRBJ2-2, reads KAGVTQTPRYLIKTRGQQVTLSCSPISGHRSVSWYQQTPGQGLQFLFEYFSETQRNKGNFPGRFSGRQFSNSRSEMNVSTLELGDSALYLCASSFGVSAGVPTGELFFGEGSRLTVL.

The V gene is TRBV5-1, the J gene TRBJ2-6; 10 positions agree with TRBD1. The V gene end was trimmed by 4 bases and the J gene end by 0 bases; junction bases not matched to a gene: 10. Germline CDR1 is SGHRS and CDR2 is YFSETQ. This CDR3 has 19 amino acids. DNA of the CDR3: TGCGCCAGCAGCGTGCCCCCGGGACAGGGGTCCTCTGGGGCCAACGTCCTGACTTTC. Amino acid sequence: CASSVPPGQGSSGANVLTF.

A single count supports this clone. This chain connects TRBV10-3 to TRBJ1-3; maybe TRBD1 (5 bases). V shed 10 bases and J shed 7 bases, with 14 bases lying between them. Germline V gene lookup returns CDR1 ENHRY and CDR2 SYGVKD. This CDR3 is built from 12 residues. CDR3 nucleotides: TGTGCCACCGGGGGATGGGGGAACACCATATATTTT. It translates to CATGGWGNTIYF.

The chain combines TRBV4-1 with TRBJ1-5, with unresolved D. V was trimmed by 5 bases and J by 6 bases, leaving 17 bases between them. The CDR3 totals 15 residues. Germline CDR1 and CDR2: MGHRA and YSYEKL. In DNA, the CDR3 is TGCGCCAGCAGCGAAGGGCCCGGTCGAGGTCAGCCCCAGCATTTT. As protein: CASSEGPGRGQPQHF.

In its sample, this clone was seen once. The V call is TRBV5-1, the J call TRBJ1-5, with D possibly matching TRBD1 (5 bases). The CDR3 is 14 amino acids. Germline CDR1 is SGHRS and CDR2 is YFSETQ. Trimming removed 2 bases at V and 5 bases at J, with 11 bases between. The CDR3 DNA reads TGCGCCAGCAGCTTCGGGGGATGGGATCAGCCCCAGCATTTT. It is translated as CASSFGGWDQPQHF. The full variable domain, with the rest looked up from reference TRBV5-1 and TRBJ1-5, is KAGVTQTPRYLIKTRGQQVTLSCSPISGHRSVSWYQQTPGQGLQFLFEYFSETQRNKGNFPGRFSGRQFSNSRSEMNVSTLELGDSALYLCASSFGGWDQPQHFGDGTRLSIL.

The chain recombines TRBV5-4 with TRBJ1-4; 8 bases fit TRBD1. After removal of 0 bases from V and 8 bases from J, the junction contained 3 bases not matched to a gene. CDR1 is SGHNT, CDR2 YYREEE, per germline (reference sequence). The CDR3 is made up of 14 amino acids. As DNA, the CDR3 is TGTGCCAGCAGCTTGGCCGGGACAGGAGAAAAACTGTTTTTT. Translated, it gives CASSLAGTGEKLFF.

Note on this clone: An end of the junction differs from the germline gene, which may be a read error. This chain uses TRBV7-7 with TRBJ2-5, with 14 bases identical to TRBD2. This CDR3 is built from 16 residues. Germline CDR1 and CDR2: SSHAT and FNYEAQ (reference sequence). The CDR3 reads CASSPGLAGGQETQYF. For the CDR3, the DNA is TGTGCTAGCAGCCCAGGACTAGCGGGAGGCCAAGAGACCCAGTACTTC.

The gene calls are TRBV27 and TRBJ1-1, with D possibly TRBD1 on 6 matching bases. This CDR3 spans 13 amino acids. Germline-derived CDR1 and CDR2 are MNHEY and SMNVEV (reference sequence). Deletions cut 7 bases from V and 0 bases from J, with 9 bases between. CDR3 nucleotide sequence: TGTGCCAGCACCCGACAGGTGAACACTGAAGCTTTCTTT. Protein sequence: CASTRQVNTEAFF.

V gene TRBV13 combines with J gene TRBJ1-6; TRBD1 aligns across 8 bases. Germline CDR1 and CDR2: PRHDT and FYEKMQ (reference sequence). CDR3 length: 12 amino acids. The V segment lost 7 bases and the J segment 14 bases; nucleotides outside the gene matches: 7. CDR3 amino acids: CASTSGGQALHF. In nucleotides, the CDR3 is TGTGCCAGCACCTCAGGGGGCCAGGCCCTCCACTTT.

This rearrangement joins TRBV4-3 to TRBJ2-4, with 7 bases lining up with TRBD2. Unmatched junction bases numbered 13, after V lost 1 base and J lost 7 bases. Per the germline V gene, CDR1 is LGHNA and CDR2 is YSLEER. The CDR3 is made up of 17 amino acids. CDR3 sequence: CASSQARFGGSGNIQYF. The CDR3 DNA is TGCGCCAGCAGCCAAGCAAGATTTGGCGGGAGTGGGAACATTCAGTACTTC.

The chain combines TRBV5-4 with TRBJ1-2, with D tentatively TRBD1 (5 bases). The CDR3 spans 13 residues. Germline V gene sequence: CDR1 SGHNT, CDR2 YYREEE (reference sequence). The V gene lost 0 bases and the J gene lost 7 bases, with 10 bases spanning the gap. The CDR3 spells CASSLGGPGGYTF. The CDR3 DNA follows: TGTGCCAGCAGCTTGGGGGGCCCCGGTGGCTACACCTTC.

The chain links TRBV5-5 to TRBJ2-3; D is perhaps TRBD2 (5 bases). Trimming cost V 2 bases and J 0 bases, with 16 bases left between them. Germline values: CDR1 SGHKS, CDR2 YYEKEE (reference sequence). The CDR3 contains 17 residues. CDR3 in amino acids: CASSFSDYPDSTDTQYF. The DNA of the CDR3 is TGTGCCAGCAGCTTCTCAGACTACCCCGATAGCACAGATACGCAGTATTTT.

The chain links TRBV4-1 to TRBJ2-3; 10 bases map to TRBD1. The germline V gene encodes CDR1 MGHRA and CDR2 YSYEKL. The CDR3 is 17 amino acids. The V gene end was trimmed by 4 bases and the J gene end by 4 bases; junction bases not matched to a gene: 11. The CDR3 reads CASSLPSGQGGADTQYF. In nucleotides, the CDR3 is TGCGCCAGCAGCCTCCCGAGCGGACAGGGGGGCGCAGATACGCAGTATTTT.

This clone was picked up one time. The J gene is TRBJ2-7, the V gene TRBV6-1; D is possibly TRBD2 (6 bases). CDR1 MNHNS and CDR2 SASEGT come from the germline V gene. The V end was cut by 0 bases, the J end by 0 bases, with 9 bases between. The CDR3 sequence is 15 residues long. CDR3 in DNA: TGTGCCAGCAGTGAAGCTCGCGGGGTCTCCTACGAGCAGTACGTC. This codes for CASSEARGVSYEQYV.

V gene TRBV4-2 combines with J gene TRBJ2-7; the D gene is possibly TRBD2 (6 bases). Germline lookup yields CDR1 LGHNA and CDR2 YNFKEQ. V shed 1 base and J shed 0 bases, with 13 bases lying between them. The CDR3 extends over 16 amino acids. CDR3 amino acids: CASSQAIAETSYEQYF. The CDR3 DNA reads TGTGCCAGCAGCCAAGCAATAGCGGAGACCTCCTACGAGCAGTACTTC.

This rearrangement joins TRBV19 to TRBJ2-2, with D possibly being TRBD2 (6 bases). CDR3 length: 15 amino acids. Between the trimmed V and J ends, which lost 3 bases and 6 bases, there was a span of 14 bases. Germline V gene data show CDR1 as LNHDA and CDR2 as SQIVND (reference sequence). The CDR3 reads CASSMAGTLSGELFF. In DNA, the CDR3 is TGTGCCAGTAGTATGGCCGGGACTCTGTCCGGGGAGCTGTTTTTT.

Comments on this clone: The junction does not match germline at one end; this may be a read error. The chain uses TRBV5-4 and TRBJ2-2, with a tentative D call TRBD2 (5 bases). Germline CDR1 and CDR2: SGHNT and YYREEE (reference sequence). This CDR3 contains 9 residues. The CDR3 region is CASSSEVFF. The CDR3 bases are TGTGCCAGCAGCTCGGAGGTGTTTTTT.

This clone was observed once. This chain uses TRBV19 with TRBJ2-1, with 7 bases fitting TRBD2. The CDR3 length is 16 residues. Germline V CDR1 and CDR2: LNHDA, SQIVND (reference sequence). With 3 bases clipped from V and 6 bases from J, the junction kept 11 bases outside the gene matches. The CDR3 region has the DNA TGTGCCAGTAGTATCCCCCGGGGACTACCGAGCAATGAGCAGTTCTTC. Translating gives CASSIPRGLPSNEQFF.

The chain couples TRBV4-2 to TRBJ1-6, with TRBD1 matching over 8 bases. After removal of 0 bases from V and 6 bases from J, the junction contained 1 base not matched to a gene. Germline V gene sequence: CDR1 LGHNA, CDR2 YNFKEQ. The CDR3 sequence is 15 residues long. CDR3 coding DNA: TGTGCCAGCAGCCAAGAGGACAGGGCTAATTCACCCCTCCACTTT. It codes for CASSQEDRANSPLHF.

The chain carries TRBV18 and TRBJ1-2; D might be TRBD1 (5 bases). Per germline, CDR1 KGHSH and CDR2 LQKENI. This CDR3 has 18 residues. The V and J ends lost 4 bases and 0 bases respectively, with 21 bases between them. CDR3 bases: TGTGCCAGCTCACATAGACAGATCACCCGAGACACTAACTATGGCTACACCTTC. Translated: CASSHRQITRDTNYGYTF.

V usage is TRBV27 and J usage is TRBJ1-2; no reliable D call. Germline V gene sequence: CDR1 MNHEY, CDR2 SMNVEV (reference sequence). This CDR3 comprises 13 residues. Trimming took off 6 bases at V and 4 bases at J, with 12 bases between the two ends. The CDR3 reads CASRAAPSYGYTF. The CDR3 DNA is TGTGCCAGCAGGGCCGCGCCTAGCTATGGCTACACCTTC.

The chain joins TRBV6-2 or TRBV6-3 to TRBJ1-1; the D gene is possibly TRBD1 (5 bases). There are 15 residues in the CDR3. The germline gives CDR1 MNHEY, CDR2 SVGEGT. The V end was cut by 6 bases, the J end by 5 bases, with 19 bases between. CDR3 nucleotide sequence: TGTGCCAGCAGCCCTCAGGGTCGGGGGTGGACTGAAGCTTTCTTT. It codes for CASSPQGRGWTEAFF.

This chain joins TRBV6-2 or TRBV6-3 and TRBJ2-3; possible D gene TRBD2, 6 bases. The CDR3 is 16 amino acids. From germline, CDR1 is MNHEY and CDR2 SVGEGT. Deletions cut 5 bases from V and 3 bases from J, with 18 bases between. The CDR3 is CASSNRRAGLTDTQYF. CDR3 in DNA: TGTGCCAGCAGTAACCGCCGAGCGGGTCTTACAGATACGCAGTATTTT.

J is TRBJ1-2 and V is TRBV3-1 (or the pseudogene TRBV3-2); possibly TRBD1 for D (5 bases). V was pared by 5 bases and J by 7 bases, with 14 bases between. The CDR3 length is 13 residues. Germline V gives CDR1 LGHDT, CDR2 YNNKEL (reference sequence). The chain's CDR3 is CASSNQGLSGYTF. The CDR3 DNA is TGTGCCAGCAGCAACCAGGGATTAAGTGGCTACACCTTC.